Sequencing of this TCR beta chain was carried out in a study of molecular identifiers for immune sequencing clone quantification. Based on a CD8+CD4-CCR7+CD45RA+ profile, naive CD8 T cells were sorted. Many counts were recorded for this clonotype. Its matching antigen is unknown. Findings of the study overall: Detecting spiked Jurkat TCR RNA from one cell among some 990,000 naive cells was reportedly possible. In cases of identical TCR molecules sharing a barcode, highly expanded clone sizes could be underestimated. Effector cells had over 97% of their molecules in clones above 20 RNA copies, while naive cells had under 1%.

MiXCR was run by TCRdb on the PCR reads, yielding one entry per CDR3 protein. The profile shows nearly 650,000 distinct CDR3 sequences, around 25% of them singletons. The sample comprised naive CD8+ T cells from blood, with Jurkat cell RNA spiked in. Noted subset: FACS-sorted CD8+CD4-CCR7+CD45RA+ naive T cells. This TCR was sampled from a human donor in good health. Some libraries in this study had Jurkat cell RNA spiked in.

For the CDR3, the DNA is TGTGCTAGTGGTTTGGATGGACAAGAGACCCAGTACTTC. Protein sequence: CASGLDGQETQYF. This sequence joins TRBV12-5 and TRBJ2-5, with unresolved D. This CDR3 is 13 amino acids long. Trimming took off 1 base at V and 2 bases at J, with 5 bases between the two ends. Germline V CDR1 and CDR2: LGHNT, FRNRAP.